This TCR beta chain was captured by sequencing in a study of shared clonotypes between healthy human individuals. Study observations and caveats: Non-shared clonotypes had lower generation probabilities than clonotypes shared by all four sorted-subset donors. Sampling included only blood; tissue repertoires likely differ. Memory subsets generally showed smaller estimated richness than naive subsets did.

Naive CD8 populations comprised CD45RO-negative cells positively selected for CCR7, excluding terminally differentiated effector memory CD45RA+ cells. HIV-negative, healthy adults without recent acute infections or vaccinations were the donors. Concerning this clone: As yet, its antigen is unknown.

Germline CDR1 SGHRS, CDR2 YFSETQ. V lost 1 base, J lost 2 bases, and 9 bases lay in between. The CDR3 loop spans 14 amino acids. Using immunoSEQ multiplex PCR, the repertoire was profiled, and TCRdb retains in-frame clones only, with some absent. The table has hundreds of thousands of clones, 85% to 95% seen once; the top ten hold about 0.11%. Source material: naive CD8+ T cells sorted from blood. The J gene is TRBJ1-1, the V gene TRBV5-1; D is unresolved. The source of this sequence is a woman aged 25 to 39 in good health. The CDR3 here is CASSLRWSNTEAFF. The CDR3 region has the DNA TGCGCCAGCAGCTTGAGGTGGTCAAACACTGAAGCTTTCTTT.